One T cell receptor (beta chain) is described in this entry. CDR3 length equals 13 residues. The V gene lost 2 bases and the J gene lost 5 bases, with 9 bases spanning the gap. Germline CDR1 MNHNS, CDR2 SASEGT. The data stem from a study of control samples from healthy donors and cancer patients. Some clones are missing from TCRdb's copy, which holds only in-frame ones; the method was immunoSEQ multiplex PCR. The sample shows 150,000 to 180,000 clones, approximately 94% of them seen only once. The chain links TRBV6-1 to TRBJ1-2, with a weak D call TRBD1 (5 bases). This clonotype was sampled from a man in his forties in good health. The sequenced sample was blood. CDR3 sequence: CASSEWAGYGYTF. The CDR3 DNA is TGTGCCAGCAGTGAATGGGCAGGGTATGGCTACACCTTC.